These 26 T cell receptor beta chains share one sample of origin, sequenced in a study of shared clonotypes between healthy human individuals. The repertoire was sequenced with immunoSEQ multiplex PCR; TCRdb's copy has only in-frame clones and lacks some. The sample shows 2 million to 2.5 million clones, roughly 92% of them seen only once. The sequenced material came from naive CD4+ T cells from PBMCs. Described subset: CD45RA+ positively selected. The receptors come from a man between 18 and 35 years old in good health. Some clones in this sample may be carry-over from other donors' samples.

This chain uses TRBV5-1 with TRBJ2-7, with D possibly being TRBD1 (6 bases). Germline-derived CDR1 and CDR2 are SGHRS and YFSETQ. Trimming cost V 4 bases and J 2 bases, with 13 bases left between them. The CDR3 totals 14 residues. The CDR3 nucleotides read TGCGCCAGCAGCCGCCAGGGGCAAACCTACGAGCAGTACTTC. It translates to CASSRQGQTYEQYF.

The chain joins TRBV11-2 to TRBJ1-1; D is ambiguous. Germline CDR1 reads SGHAT; CDR2 reads FQNNGV. The V gene lost 3 bases and the J gene lost 1 base, with 12 bases spanning the gap. This CDR3 has 15 amino acids. CDR3 DNA sequence: TGTGCCAGCAGCTTTTCAGGAGCTTGGAACACTGAAGCTTTCTTT. Its protein product is CASSFSGAWNTEAFF. Filled out from reference TRBV11-2 and TRBJ1-1, the complete variable domain reads EAGVAQSPRYKIIEKRQSVAFWCNPISGHATLYWYQQILGQGPKLLIQFQNNGVVDDSQLPKDRFSAERLKGVDSTLKIQPAKLEDSAVYLCASSFSGAWNTEAFFGQGTRLTVV.

V usage is TRBV27 and J usage is TRBJ1-5; TRBD1 matches 7 bases. CDR1 is MNHEY and CDR2 is SMNVEV in the germline V gene (reference sequence). CDR3 length: 14 residues. The trim removed 5 bases at V and 9 bases at J, leaving 10 bases unmatched. This CDR3 is CASSPRDSGRPQHF. The CDR3 DNA follows: TGTGCCAGCAGTCCCCGGGACAGCGGAAGGCCCCAGCATTTT.

This clone was seen just once. V usage is TRBV5-1 and J usage is TRBJ2-3, with 9 bases aligning to TRBD2. The CDR3 sequence is 15 residues long. Germline V CDR1 and CDR2: SGHRS, YFSETQ. With V trimmed by 0 bases and J by 10 bases, 9 bases remained unmatched. In nucleotides, the CDR3 is TGCGCCAGCAGCTTGGGTCTGCGGGAGGGCCGCCCGCAGTATTTT. The encoded protein is CASSLGLREGRPQYF.

This clone has just a few counts. The chain carries TRBV4-1 and TRBJ2-3; 8 bases agree with TRBD1. Germline CDR1 is MGHRA and CDR2 is YSYEKL. V trimming: 0 bases; J trimming: 3 bases; junction bases outside the gene matches: 8. This CDR3 has 17 amino acids. CDR3 coding DNA: TGCGCCAGCAGCCAAGAATCAGGACAGGGTCCGACAGATACGCAGTATTTT. As protein: CASSQESGQGPTDTQYF.

The chain employs TRBV5-1 and TRBJ2-7; possibly TRBD2 for D (5 bases). Between the trimmed V and J ends, which lost 0 bases and 3 bases, there was a span of 13 bases. There are 15 residues in the CDR3. Looked up from germline, CDR1 is SGHRS and CDR2 is YFSETQ. DNA for the CDR3: TGCGCCAGCAGCTTGGCCGAGGGTTCGGGCTACGAGCAGTACTTC. As protein: CASSLAEGSGYEQYF.

V usage is TRBV5-1 and J usage is TRBJ1-4, with 11 nucleotides matching TRBD1. With 4 bases clipped from V and 7 bases from J, the junction kept 6 bases outside the gene matches. The CDR3 loop spans 15 amino acids. Germline CDR1 SGHRS, CDR2 YFSETQ. In nucleotides, the CDR3 is TGCGCCAGCAGCCCTGGACAGGGGGCGAGTGAAAAACTGTTTTTT. Amino acid sequence: CASSPGQGASEKLFF.

In regard to this clone: Other nucleotide sequences in the sample specify the same CDR3. This sequence joins TRBV28 and TRBJ1-1; D remains unclear. From germline, CDR1 is MDHEN and CDR2 SYDVKM. This CDR3 spans 11 amino acids. V gave up 6 bases and J gave up 2 bases, with 4 bases separating them. In DNA, the CDR3 is TGTGCCAGCAGCTTTAACACTGAAGCTTTCTTT. Its translation: CASSFNTEAFF.

This clone showed up just once. The chain employs TRBV5-4 and TRBJ2-3; no definite D call. V shed 2 bases and J shed 2 bases, with 15 bases lying between them. There are 16 residues in the CDR3. CDR1 and CDR2 (germline): SGHNT, YYREEE (reference sequence). This CDR3 reads CASSFKVHPDTDTQYF. The CDR3 region has the DNA TGTGCCAGCAGCTTTAAGGTTCATCCCGACACAGATACGCAGTATTTT.

V is TRBV7-8 and J is TRBJ1-3; D unresolved. Germline lookup yields CDR1 SGHVS and CDR2 FQNEAQ. V was shortened by 0 bases and J by 0 bases, with 9 bases between the two germline ends. The CDR3 is made up of 16 amino acids. CDR3 nucleotide sequence: TGTGCCAGCAGCTTAGCGAGAGGCGACTCTGGAAACACCATATATTTT. It translates to CASSLARGDSGNTIYF.

The CDR3 coding sequence is TGTGCCAGCACCCGAGCCGGAGCAAGTTGGGAGACCCAGTACTTC. Translating it yields CASTRAGASWETQYF. V and J are TRBV28 and TRBJ2-5; D is uncertain. Germline V CDR1 and CDR2: MDHEN, SYDVKM. CDR3 length: 15 residues. V lost 7 bases and J lost 5, with 20 bases in between.

The DNA for the CDR3 is TGTGCCAGCAGCCTACCGACAGGGGATGATGAAAAACTGTTTTTT. Translating it yields CASSLPTGDDEKLFF. The chain combines TRBV5-4 with TRBJ1-4; 8 bases align to TRBD1. Germline CDR1 and CDR2: SGHNT and YYREEE (reference sequence). V lost 4 bases and J lost 6; bases outside the gene matches: 8. There are 15 residues in the CDR3.

This chain links TRBV18 with TRBJ1-2; D gene unclear. The length of the CDR3 is 14 residues. The germline V gene encodes CDR1 KGHSH and CDR2 LQKENI. V lost 3 bases, J lost 1 base, and 9 bases lay in between. CDR3 residues: CASSPSVNNYGYTF. CDR3 sequence (DNA): TGTGCCAGCTCACCCTCGGTTAATAACTATGGCTACACCTTC. The full variable domain, rest sourced from reference TRBV18 and TRBJ1-2, is NAGVMQNPRHLVRRRGQEARLRCSPMKGHSHVYWYRQLPEEGLKFMVYLQKENIIDESGMPKERFSAEFPKEGPSILRIQQVVRGDSAAYFCASSPSVNNYGYTFGSGTRLTVV.

V usage is TRBV7-3 and J usage is TRBJ1-1; possible D gene TRBD1, 5 bases. The CDR3 sequence is 15 residues long. The germline V and J ends were trimmed by 4 bases and 1 base, with 13 bases remaining between them. Germline V gene lookup returns CDR1 SGHTA and CDR2 FQGTGA. Written as DNA, the CDR3 is TGTGCCAGCAGCTCATACGGGACGGGGAACACTGAAGCTTTCTTT. Amino acid sequence: CASSSYGTGNTEAFF. Full variable domain (remainder filled in from reference TRBV7-3 and TRBJ1-1): GAGVSQTPSNKVTEKGKYVELRCDPISGHTALYWYRQSLGQGPEFLIYFQGTGAADDSGLPNDRFFAVRPEGSVSTLKIQRTERGDSAVYLCASSSYGTGNTEAFFGQGTRLTVV.

The genes are TRBV29-1 and TRBJ2-3; unclear D gene. V gave up 4 bases and J gave up 4 bases, with 3 bases separating them. CDR3 length equals 10 residues. Germline V gene sequence: CDR1 SQVTM, CDR2 ANQGSEA. The CDR3 region is CSVAPDTQYF. CDR3 DNA: TGCAGCGTTGCCCCAGATACGCAGTATTTT.

V and J are TRBV7-3 and TRBJ1-2, with 10 bases lining up with TRBD1. This CDR3 is built from 13 residues. Germline V gene data show CDR1 as SGHTA and CDR2 as FQGTGA. V shed 5 bases, J shed 8 bases, and the junction held 5 bases outside the gene matches. The CDR3 DNA sequence: TGTGCCAGCAGCAGGACAGGGGGTCAAGGCTACACCTTC. It translates to CASSRTGGQGYTF. Drawing the rest from reference TRBV7-3 and TRBJ1-2, the complete variable domain is GAGVSQTPSNKVTEKGKYVELRCDPISGHTALYWYRQSLGQGPEFLIYFQGTGAADDSGLPNDRFFAVRPEGSVSTLKIQRTERGDSAVYLCASSRTGGQGYTFGSGTRLTVV.

This clone appeared a single time. The V gene is TRBV19, the J gene TRBJ1-5; D gene uncertain. V was trimmed by 5 bases and J by 1 base, leaving 12 bases between them. CDR3 length: 15 residues. Germline assignment: CDR1 LNHDA and CDR2 SQIVND (reference sequence). The CDR3 DNA follows: TGTGCCAGTAGTTTAGCCCTCGCCAGCAATCAGCCCCAGCATTTT. Amino acid sequence: CASSLALASNQPQHF.

This chain links TRBV2 with TRBJ1-5; no clear D. Trimming removed 8 bases at V and 0 bases at J, with 14 bases between. This CDR3 is built from 15 residues. Germline values: CDR1 SNHLY, CDR2 FYNNEI. CDR3 coding DNA: TGTGCCAGCTGCTTGGGGAGATATAGCAATCAGCCCCAGCATTTT. Its translation is CASCLGRYSNQPQHF.

The chain couples TRBV11-1 to TRBJ2-7, with 9 bases identical to TRBD2. Germline CDR1 is SGHAT and CDR2 is FQDESV (reference sequence). J was trimmed by 3 bases and V by 3 bases; bases with no gene match: 9. The length of the CDR3 is 16 residues. DNA for the CDR3: TGTGCCAGCAGCTTTGGGAGCGGGAGGCCCCTCTACGAGCAGTACTTC. Translation gives CASSFGSGRPLYEQYF.

On this clone: The same CDR3 can be traced to other DNA sequences in this sample. CDR3 in amino acids: CASSPGQGAYGYTF. The CDR3 DNA sequence: TGTGCCAGCAGCCCCGGACAGGGCGCCTATGGCTACACCTTC. The V and J genes are TRBV7-2 and TRBJ1-2, with 8 positions matching TRBD1. The CDR3 length is 14 residues. With V trimmed by 5 bases and J by 4 bases, 6 bases remained unmatched. Germline V gene sequence: CDR1 SGHTA, CDR2 FQGNSA.

This clone was detected once. The chain is built from TRBV20-1 and TRBJ2-7; D is unresolved. CDR3 length: 10 amino acids. V was pared by 8 bases and J by 3 bases, with 8 bases between. Germline CDR1 reads DFQATT; CDR2 reads SNEGSKA (reference sequence). The CDR3 here is CSTRLYEQYF. The CDR3 coding sequence is TGCAGTACTCGTCTCTACGAGCAGTACTTC.

The chain is built from TRBV5-1 and TRBJ1-4; no clear D. There are 15 residues in the CDR3. Trimming pared 3 bases from V and 0 bases from J, leaving 9 bases between. Germline V lookup: CDR1 SGHRS, CDR2 YFSETQ. CDR3 nucleotides: TGCGCCAGCAGCTCAGACTCTGCAACTAATGAAAAACTGTTTTTT. Protein product: CASSSDSATNEKLFF. The full variable domain, its missing parts supplied by reference TRBV5-1 and TRBJ1-4, is KAGVTQTPRYLIKTRGQQVTLSCSPISGHRSVSWYQQTPGQGLQFLFEYFSETQRNKGNFPGRFSGRQFSNSRSEMNVSTLELGDSALYLCASSSDSATNEKLFFGSGTQLSVL.

The rearrangement links TRBV2 to TRBJ2-6; no reliable D call. The CDR3 consists of 14 residues. CDR1 is SNHLY and CDR2 is FYNNEI in the germline V gene. Trimming stripped 7 bases from V and 5 bases from J, with 12 bases between. As DNA, the CDR3 is TGTGCCAGCACACAAATCATTAGGGCCAACGTCCTGACTTTC. Residues: CASTQIIRANVLTF.

The chain is built from TRBV6-4 and TRBJ2-1; D gene ambiguous. CDR3 length equals 12 residues. Germline CDR1 reads MRHNA; CDR2 reads SNTAGT. V lost 5 bases and J 5 bases, leaving 7 bases between the germline ends. CDR3 amino acids: CASSPDNNEQFF. CDR3 nucleotides: TGTGCCAGCAGTCCGGATAACAATGAGCAGTTCTTC.

The chain combines TRBV29-1 with TRBJ2-5; D is unclear. Per the germline V gene, CDR1 is SQVTM and CDR2 is ANQGSEA. Trimming pared 5 bases from V and 4 bases from J, leaving 11 bases between. There are 12 residues in the CDR3. CDR3 amino acids: CSVLRVGETQYF. In DNA form, the CDR3 reads TGCAGCGTTTTAAGGGTGGGAGAGACCCAGTACTTC.

This chain uses TRBV27 with TRBJ2-2; a weak D match, TRBD2 (5 bases). Trimming pared 6 bases from V and 3 bases from J, leaving 8 bases between. The CDR3 has 13 residues. CDR1 and CDR2 from the germline V gene are MNHEY and SMNVEV (reference sequence). The CDR3 DNA follows: TGTGCCAGCAGCCCGGACTACACCGGGGAGCTGTTTTTT. As protein: CASSPDYTGELFF.